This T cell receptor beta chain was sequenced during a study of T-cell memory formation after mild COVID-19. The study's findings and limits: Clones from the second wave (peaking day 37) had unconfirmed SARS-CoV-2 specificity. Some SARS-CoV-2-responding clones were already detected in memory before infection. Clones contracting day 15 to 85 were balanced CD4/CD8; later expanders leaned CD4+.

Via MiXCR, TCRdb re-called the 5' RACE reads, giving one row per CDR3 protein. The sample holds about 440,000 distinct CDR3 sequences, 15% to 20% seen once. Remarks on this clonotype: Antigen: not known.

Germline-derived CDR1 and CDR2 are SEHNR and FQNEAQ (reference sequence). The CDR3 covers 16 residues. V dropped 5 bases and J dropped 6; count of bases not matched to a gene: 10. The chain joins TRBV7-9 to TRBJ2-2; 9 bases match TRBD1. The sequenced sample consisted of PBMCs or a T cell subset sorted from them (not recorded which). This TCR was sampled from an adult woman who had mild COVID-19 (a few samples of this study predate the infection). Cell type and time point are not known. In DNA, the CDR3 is TGTGCCAGCAGCCCGGACAGGGGCGCTCCCGCCGGGGAGCTGTTTTTT. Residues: CASSPDRGAPAGELFF.